The 23 T cell receptor beta chains presented below share a single source sample, sequenced in a study of shared clonotypes between healthy human individuals. Terminally differentiated effector memory CD45RA+ cells were left out of the naive CD8 fraction, which was CD45RO-negative and positively selected for CCR7. This table comes from immunoSEQ multiplex PCR, and its TCRdb copy is limited to in-frame clones, with some not included. The sample consists of millions of clones, about 92% of them appearing once. Sequences were obtained from naive CD8+ T cells from PBMCs. The source is a man between 18 and 35 years old in good health. Some clones in this sample may be carry-over from other donors' samples.

With regard to this clone: The identical CDR3 is also encoded by other nucleotide sequences in the sample. The chain links TRBV5-6 to TRBJ2-7; D might be TRBD1 (5 bases). The germline V gene has CDR1 SGHDT and CDR2 YYEEEE. The CDR3 is made up of 13 amino acids. V was clipped by 0 bases and J by 2 bases, with 6 bases between them. This CDR3 is CASSLAGTYEQYF. For the CDR3, the DNA is TGTGCCAGCAGCTTGGCAGGGACCTACGAGCAGTACTTC.

The V and J genes are TRBV27 and TRBJ2-1; perhaps TRBD1 as D (5 bases). Germline CDR1 MNHEY, CDR2 SMNVEV (reference sequence). V was pared by 3 bases and J by 10 bases, with 10 bases between. This CDR3 contains 12 residues. As DNA, the CDR3 is TGTGCCAGCAGTTTGGGGCTCCGAGAGCAGTTCTTC. This gives the protein CASSLGLREQFF.

This clone appeared a few times. This chain connects TRBV2 to TRBJ1-2, with a tentative D call TRBD1 (6 bases). This CDR3 comprises 12 residues. Looked up from germline, CDR1 is SNHLY and CDR2 is FYNNEI. V lost 5 bases and J lost 7, with 11 bases in between. For the CDR3, the DNA is TGTGCCAGCAGTCTTTACAGGGTTGGCTACACCTTC. As protein: CASSLYRVGYTF.

The rearrangement links TRBV19 to TRBJ2-1, with TRBD2 matching over 7 bases. V was clipped by 4 bases and J by 3 bases; unmatched bases: 6. Germline CDR1 reads LNHDA; CDR2 reads SQIVND (reference sequence). The length of the CDR3 is 15 residues. CDR3 loop: CASSTLRGSYNEQFF. The DNA for the CDR3 is TGTGCCAGTAGTACCCTTCGCGGGAGCTACAATGAGCAGTTCTTC.

This sequence joins TRBV10-2 and TRBJ2-7; no reliable D call. Trimming took off 0 bases at V and 5 bases at J, with 23 bases between the two ends. The CDR3 extends over 18 amino acids. Germline V lookup: CDR1 WSHSY, CDR2 SAAADI. The CDR3 sequence: CASSESTPGGIPSDEQYF. For the CDR3, the DNA is TGCGCCAGCAGTGAGTCGACACCTGGCGGCATCCCTTCCGACGAGCAGTACTTC.

This rearrangement joins TRBV11-2 to TRBJ2-3; tentatively, D is TRBD2 (5 bases). The CDR3 is 12 residues long. Trimming removed 6 bases from V and 8 bases from J, with 12 bases in between. The V gene's germline CDR1 is SGHAT and CDR2 FQNNGV. The CDR3 sequence: CASREADGTQYF. The DNA for the CDR3 is TGTGCCAGCAGGGAGGCGGACGGTACGCAGTATTTT.

The V and J genes are TRBV27 and TRBJ2-1; unclear D gene. The CDR3 is 14 residues long. V lost 5 bases and J 4 bases, leaving 12 bases between the germline ends. Germline CDR1 and CDR2: MNHEY and SMNVEV (reference sequence). The DNA for the CDR3 is TGTGCCAGCAGTAACGCTTGGCAGTACAATGAGCAGTTCTTC. Translating gives CASSNAWQYNEQFF.

This chain uses TRBV16 with TRBJ2-3, with 8 bases that match TRBD1. Germline-derived CDR1 and CDR2 are KGHSY and FQNENV. With V trimmed by 4 bases and J by 0 bases, 6 bases remained unmatched. CDR3 size: 16 residues. CDR3 amino acids: CASSRPGQVSTDTQYF. CDR3 in DNA: TGTGCCAGCAGCCGACCGGGACAGGTCAGCACAGATACGCAGTATTTT.

This clone has a handful of counts. The rearrangement joins TRBV6-1 to TRBJ2-1, with D perhaps being TRBD1 or TRBD2 (5 bases each). The CDR3 loop spans 15 amino acids. Germline V gene sequence: CDR1 MNHNS, CDR2 SASEGT. Trimming took off 6 bases at V and 8 bases at J, with 20 bases between the two ends. The CDR3 reads CASRTIGDPRDEQFF. CDR3 nucleotides: TGTGCCAGCAGGACTATAGGGGACCCCCGGGATGAGCAGTTCTTC.

This clone came up once. The rearrangement joins TRBV9 to TRBJ2-5, with TRBD1 matching 9 bases. V dropped 0 bases and J dropped 7; count of bases not matched to a gene: 10. CDR1 and CDR2 from the germline V gene are SGDLS and YYNGEE. The CDR3 consists of 16 residues. The chain's CDR3 is CASSVALRQGEGTQYF. CDR3 DNA sequence: TGTGCCAGCAGCGTAGCCCTCAGACAGGGGGAAGGGACCCAGTACTTC.

Remarks on this clone: Within the sample, other DNA sequences also encode this same CDR3. The chain employs TRBV7-9 and TRBJ1-5, with TRBD1 identical over 8 bases. Germline V gene lookup returns CDR1 SEHNR and CDR2 FQNEAQ (reference sequence). CDR3 length: 14 amino acids. Trimming at V came to 5 bases and at J to 3 bases, leaving 3 bases not matched to a gene. CDR3 amino acids: CASSRTGPNQPQHF. The CDR3 DNA sequence: TGTGCCAGCAGCCGGACAGGGCCCAATCAGCCCCAGCATTTT.

This chain uses TRBV15 with TRBJ1-1; D unresolved. The CDR3 contains 15 residues. Germline CDR1 and CDR2: LNHNV and YYDKDF (reference sequence). Trimming pared 3 bases from V and 8 bases from J, leaving 19 bases between. As DNA, the CDR3 is TGTGCCACCAGCAGCCGTATCGCGACAAGGCCGGAAGCTTTCTTT. Translating it yields CATSSRIATRPEAFF.

There are a few counts of this clone. V usage is TRBV9 and J usage is TRBJ1-1; D call uncertain. The germline gives CDR1 SGDLS, CDR2 YYNGEE. Trimming pared 3 bases from V and 1 base from J, leaving 13 bases between. The CDR3 has 15 amino acids. CDR3 in DNA: TGTGCCAGCAGCGCCGGCCCTTCAGGGAACACTGAAGCTTTCTTT. This encodes CASSAGPSGNTEAFF.

The chain employs TRBV19 and TRBJ2-1, with 10 bases identical to TRBD2. The germline gives CDR1 LNHDA, CDR2 SQIVND (reference sequence). Losses at the gene ends were 4 bases for V and 10 bases for J; bases not matched to a gene: 13. This CDR3 region has 16 residues. CDR3 sequence (DNA): TGTGCCAGTAGTACGGGTGTAGGACTAGCGGAGTGGGAGCAGTTCTTC. Its translation is CASSTGVGLAEWEQFF.

This chain links TRBV4-1 with TRBJ1-3; the match to TRBD1 covers 8 bases. CDR1 is MGHRA and CDR2 is YSYEKL in the germline V gene. Trimming removed 4 bases from V and 5 bases from J; junction bases left unmatched: 7. The CDR3 has 15 amino acids. The CDR3 is CASSPDRGSRNTIYF. The DNA for the CDR3 is TGCGCCAGCAGCCCCGACAGGGGATCAAGAAACACCATATATTTT.

This clone showed up just once. The CDR3 sequence is CASSLSVPSGVLGNEQFF. Here the CDR3 DNA reads TGTGCCAGCAGCTTATCGGTTCCTAGCGGGGTTCTGGGAAATGAGCAGTTCTTC. The genes are TRBV7-3 and TRBJ2-1; TRBD2 agrees at 9 bases. V dropped 2 bases and J dropped 7; count of bases not matched to a gene: 15. The CDR3 contains 18 residues. Germline CDR1 is SGHTA and CDR2 is FQGTGA. Supplemented by reference TRBV7-3 and TRBJ2-1, the full variable domain reads GAGVSQTPSNKVTEKGKYVELRCDPISGHTALYWYRQSLGQGPEFLIYFQGTGAADDSGLPNDRFFAVRPEGSVSTLKIQRTERGDSAVYLCASSLSVPSGVLGNEQFFGPGTRLTVL.

The CDR3 sequence is CASSFGPDYGYTF. Written as DNA, the CDR3 is TGTGCCAGCAGCTTCGGGCCAGACTATGGCTACACCTTC. The chain couples TRBV7-9 to TRBJ1-2; D unclear. The germline gives CDR1 SEHNR, CDR2 FQNEAQ (reference sequence). V dropped 3 bases and J dropped 3 bases, with 8 bases sitting between them. The CDR3 loop spans 13 amino acids. Filled out from reference TRBV7-9 and TRBJ1-2, the complete variable domain reads DTGVSQNPRHKITKRGQNVTFRCDPISEHNRLYWYRQTLGQGPEFLTYFQNEAQLEKSRLLSDRFSAERPKGSFSTLEIQRTEQGDSAMYLCASSFGPDYGYTFGSGTRLTVV.

This clone occurred once. J is TRBJ2-3 and V is TRBV9, with 8 bases that match TRBD2. The CDR3 loop spans 16 amino acids. V was pared by 0 bases and J by 6 bases, with 9 bases of the junction left unmatched. The germline V gene has CDR1 SGDLS and CDR2 YYNGEE. CDR3 nucleotides: TGTGCCAGCAGCGTAGGGCGGGGGGCGCGAACGGATACGCAGTATTTT. It specifies CASSVGRGARTDTQYF.

V usage is TRBV7-8 and J usage is TRBJ2-5; TRBD1 matches at 8 bases. This CDR3 contains 15 residues. Trimming took 4 bases from V and 3 from J; bases not matched to a gene: 7. From germline, CDR1 is SGHVS and CDR2 FQNEAQ. In DNA, the CDR3 is TGTGCCAGCAGCTCCTTCAGGGGGCGCGAAGAGACCCAGTACTTC. Protein product: CASSSFRGREETQYF.

The chain uses TRBV5-1 and TRBJ2-7, with 9 nucleotides matching TRBD2. Germline values: CDR1 SGHRS, CDR2 YFSETQ. The CDR3 loop spans 16 amino acids. V gave up 0 bases and J gave up 5 bases; unmatched junction bases: 9. The CDR3, as DNA: TGCGCCAGCAGCTTGGTAGGTGCGGGAGGGCCAAACGAGCAGTACTTC. Amino acid sequence: CASSLVGAGGPNEQYF.

The chain couples TRBV6-5 to TRBJ2-7; TRBD2 matches at 10 bases. This CDR3 contains 15 residues. The germline V gene encodes CDR1 MNHEY and CDR2 SVGAGI. The ends lost 6 bases at V and 7 bases at J; junction bases unmatched: 12. The CDR3 DNA is TGTGCCAGCAGCCCCCGGCTAGCGGGAGCGGAAGAGCAGTACTTC. Its translation: CASSPRLAGAEEQYF.

The V gene is TRBV5-6, the J gene TRBJ2-3, with a weak D call TRBD2 (5 bases). Trimming took off 1 base at V and 4 bases at J, with 13 bases between the two ends. This CDR3 is 15 amino acids long. Germline V gives CDR1 SGHDT, CDR2 YYEEEE. The CDR3 sequence is CASSLMESGADTQYF. In DNA, the CDR3 is TGTGCCAGCAGCTTGATGGAGAGCGGCGCAGATACGCAGTATTTT.

The chain links TRBV28 to TRBJ1-2; maybe TRBD1 (5 bases). V dropped 3 bases and J dropped 0 bases, with 23 bases sitting between them. In germline, CDR1 is MDHEN, CDR2 SYDVKM. CDR3 length equals 19 residues. Here the CDR3 reads CASSFRGLLGRGTNYGYTF. The CDR3 DNA reads as TGTGCCAGCAGTTTCCGGGGGTTGTTGGGGCGCGGTACTAACTATGGCTACACCTTC.